This TCR beta chain was sequenced for a study of cytomegalovirus exposure and HLA in healthy donors. Findings and caveats of the study: With DRB1 most and HLA-C fewest, TCR association rates differed between HLA loci in a later analysis.

Germline assignment: CDR1 LNHNV and CDR2 YYDKDF (reference sequence). The CDR3 spans 15 residues. V dropped 5 bases and J dropped 4 bases, with 14 bases sitting between them. A remark on this clone: Its antigen is unidentified.

Primers for the PCR totalled 60 Vbeta and 13 Jbeta. Clones were sequenced by immunoSEQ multiplex PCR, and TCRdb holds only the in-frame ones, with some missing. The sample consists of 150,000 or so clones, around 75% of them appearing once. The sequence came from a woman between 18 and 29 years old in good health and CMV-seronegative. Input material: PBMCs. The chain is built from TRBV15 and TRBJ1-4; D is perhaps TRBD1 (6 bases). As DNA, the CDR3 is TGTGCCACCAGCGGATACAGGGCGTATAATGAAAAACTGTTTTTT. This codes for CATSGYRAYNEKLFF.